Included here is one TCR beta chain sequence, with context. Its antigen target is currently unknown. No qualities accompany the bases; no much larger clone lies one base away. This entry belongs to a study of sequential checkpoint blockade in melanoma (dated by TCRdb to the late 2010s). The study in broad terms: Patients were randomized 1:1 to first-line nivolumab followed by ipilimumab (arm A) or ipilimumab followed by nivolumab (arm B). Maintenance nivolumab came after each of the two trial sequences.

General findings and caveats noted by the study authors: Larger, independent patient cohorts are needed to validate the response-prediction model that combines TCR metrics and mutation burden.

The CDR3 covers 14 residues, taking in both the cysteine and the phenylalanine. The only DNA kept is the CDR3, 42 bases in frame from the first base. As encoded in the germline V gene, CDR1 is SGDLS while CDR2 is YYNGEE. Ends trimmed: V by 0 bases, J by 2 bases; bases unmatched to a gene: 2. The immunoSEQ Assay was used to immunosequence TCRbeta CDR3 regions from genomic DNA. Before high-throughput sequencing, genomic DNA was amplified using bias-controlled multiplex PCR. As for the original processing: To quantify the absolute abundance of each unique TCRbeta CDR3 region, the sequences were collapsed and filtered. Clonality was defined as 1 minus Pielou's evenness and was calculated using productive rearrangements only. Clones with significantly greater frequencies in on-treatment versus baseline samples were identified using a previously published method. TCRdb retrieved this table from immuneACCESS and kept in-frame rearrangements only. Not all clones are present; in checked studies, unresolved V genes account for under half, and no reason is known for the remainder. The V and J calls and clone size were taken over from that table, and D and trimming were inferred from the DNA. The sample table contains tens of thousands of clones; only one count was recorded for around nine tenths of them. Of the sample, 12% to 15% is held by the ten largest clones.

The treatment or condition label of this sample denotes: randomized to nivolumab then ipilimumab (arm A) or the reverse (arm B). None of the patients in the trial had previously been given DNA-damaging chemotherapy. Thawed PBMCs were sorted on a FACS Aria II flow cytometer to isolate live CD3+CD8+ cells negative for CD19 and CD56. CheckMate 064, a randomized, open-label phase II trial of sequential checkpoint blockade, was the source of the samples, all of which came from patients with melanoma. Leukapheresis was used to collect peripheral blood mononuclear cells, which were then purified with Ficoll-Paque and frozen in human serum with roughly 10% DMSO. Immediately after sorting, the purity of sorted blood CD3+CD8+ cells was verified to be >95%, after which DNA was extracted.

The rearranged segments are TRBV9 and TRBJ2-7; the central 7 bases match TRBD2. This receptor was identified in a human donor with melanoma. Sample: CD8+ T cells sorted from blood (inferred from file names), taken from a patient given nivolumab and ipilimumab in sequence. The CDR3 region reads CASSVGGGTYEQYF. The bases are TGTGCCAGCAGCGTAGGCGGGGGAACCTACGAGCAGTACTTC.